Given below is one T cell receptor (beta chain) in context. The data were taken from a study of blood T cell repertoires in COVID-19. In the authors' methods: For nucleated cells, counts were estimated from reference gene primer amplification. The protocol was immunoSEQ multiplex PCR, while the TCRdb copy is restricted to in-frame clones and leaves out a portion. The DNA was the basis for D and trimming; V, J and clone size are from that table. The repertoire holds 200,000 to 300,000 clones, with 87% as singletons. Germline assignment: CDR1 SGHTA and CDR2 FQGNSA. V shed 2 bases and J shed 0 bases, with 11 bases lying between them. This CDR3 is 15 amino acids long.

The V gene is TRBV7-2, the J gene TRBJ2-7; a weak D match, TRBD2 (5 bases). The clonotype was recovered from a man aged 55 to 70 who had recovered from COVID-19. The material sequenced was peripheral blood. The CDR3 nucleotides read TGTGCCAGCAGCTTATCCCCGGGAAGCTCCTACGAGCAGTACTTC. Protein product: CASSLSPGSSYEQYF.